These 32 T cell receptor beta chains were sequenced from one sample in a study of blood T cell repertoires in COVID-19. Data came from immunoSEQ multiplex PCR; TCRdb stores just in-frame clones and leaves some out. The sample lists around 130,000 clones; 80% to 90% were seen once. The sequenced material came from PBMCs or T cells enriched from blood (not recorded which). Receptors were obtained from a middle-aged man with acute COVID-19.

This chain uses TRBV11-2 with TRBJ2-5, with 9 bases that match TRBD1. Germline V gives CDR1 SGHAT, CDR2 FQNNGV. There are 17 residues in the CDR3. The J segment lost 4 bases and the V segment lost 2 bases, leaving 11 bases of the junction unmatched. DNA of the CDR3: TGTGCCAGCAGCTTAAGGGGACAGGGTTTTGGCAGAGAGACCCAGTACTTC. Residues: CASSLRGQGFGRETQYF.

Sample share makes this clone medium-sized. The chain recombines TRBV30 with TRBJ1-2; 9 bases line up with TRBD1. V lost 3 bases and J lost 6; bases outside the gene matches: 5. This CDR3 is built from 13 residues. CDR1 GTSNPN and CDR2 SVGIG come from the germline V gene (reference sequence). The CDR3: CAWRGTGLNGYTF. The CDR3 coding sequence is TGTGCCTGGAGGGGGACAGGGTTGAATGGCTACACCTTC.

V usage is TRBV3-1 (or the pseudogene TRBV3-2) and J usage is TRBJ2-1, with unresolved D. Per germline, CDR1 LGHDT and CDR2 YNNKEL (reference sequence). This CDR3 contains 12 residues. V was clipped by 0 bases and J by 8 bases, with 5 bases between them. CDR3 DNA sequence: TGTGCCAGCAGCCAAGATGAGGATGAGCAGTTCTTC. Amino acid sequence: CASSQDEDEQFF.

The J gene is TRBJ1-2, the V gene TRBV28; D possibly corresponds to TRBD1 (5 bases). The germline CDR1 and CDR2 sequences are MDHEN and SYDVKM. The CDR3 sequence is 11 residues long. The CDR3 loop reads CVVVGTYGYTF. In DNA, the CDR3 is TGTGTTGTGGTGGGGACTTATGGCTACACCTTC.

This clone occurred once. This chain connects TRBV19 to TRBJ2-1; 10 nucleotides match TRBD1. The CDR3 runs to 15 residues. J lost 4 bases, V lost 5 bases, and 5 bases had no gene match. Germline values: CDR1 LNHDA, CDR2 SQIVND (reference sequence). The CDR3 reads CASSPGDRGYNEQFF. The CDR3 nucleotides are TGTGCCAGTAGTCCTGGGGACAGGGGTTACAATGAGCAGTTCTTC.

This clone was seen once. V usage is TRBV6-1 and J usage is TRBJ2-5; possibly TRBD1 for D (5 bases). Trimming cost V 1 base and J 5 bases, with 11 bases left between them. Germline CDR1 MNHNS, CDR2 SASEGT. CDR3 size: 14 residues. CDR3 sequence reads: CASSEVPGLETQYF. The DNA of the CDR3 is TGTGCCAGCAGTGAAGTGCCAGGGCTGGAGACCCAGTACTTC.

CDR3 DNA sequence: TGCGCCAGCAGCCCCGGACAGGGGGAGACCCAGTACTTC. This sequence encodes CASSPGQGETQYF. This chain uses TRBV5-1 with TRBJ2-5, with TRBD1 matching over 9 bases. The germline V gene has CDR1 SGHRS and CDR2 YFSETQ. V trimming: 4 bases; J trimming: 5 bases; junction bases outside the gene matches: 3. This CDR3 has 13 amino acids.

The chain links TRBV15 to TRBJ2-7; TRBD2 agrees at 8 bases. The CDR3 consists of 15 residues. Losses at the gene ends were 0 bases for V and 5 bases for J; bases not matched to a gene: 6. CDR1 is LNHNV and CDR2 is YYDKDF in the germline V gene (reference sequence). CDR3 amino acids: CATSRDPAGDNEQYF. CDR3 nucleotide sequence: TGTGCCACCAGCAGAGATCCAGCGGGAGATAACGAGCAGTACTTC.

This clone appeared a single time. V usage is TRBV5-4 and J usage is TRBJ2-1; the match to TRBD2 covers 9 bases. CDR3 length equals 15 residues. Trimming took 0 bases from V and 7 from J; bases not matched to a gene: 5. From germline, CDR1 is SGHNT and CDR2 YYREEE (reference sequence). DNA for the CDR3: TGTGCCAGCAGCTTGGGCGGGGGGGCCGCGAATGAGCAGTTCTTC. Protein product: CASSLGGGAANEQFF. The full variable domain, with the rest looked up from reference TRBV5-4 and TRBJ2-1, is ETGVTQSPTHLIKTRGQQVTLRCSSQSGHNTVSWYQQALGQGPQFIFQYYREEENGRGNFPPRFSGLQFPNYSSELNVNALELDDSALYLCASSLGGGAANEQFFGPGTRLTVL.

This sequence joins TRBV5-4 and TRBJ2-7, with D perhaps matching TRBD1 (5 bases). Trimming cost V 0 bases and J 0 bases, with 7 bases left between them. The CDR3 is 14 amino acids. The germline V gene encodes CDR1 SGHNT and CDR2 YYREEE (reference sequence). The CDR3 reads CASSLDRTSYEQYF. The CDR3 region has the DNA TGTGCCAGCAGCTTGGACAGGACCTCCTACGAGCAGTACTTC.

The chain couples TRBV12-3 or TRBV12-4 to TRBJ1-5; 9 bases are a match to TRBD1. CDR3 length: 13 amino acids. V lost 6 bases to trimming and J lost 6 bases; unmatched junction nucleotides: 3. As DNA, the CDR3 is TGTGCCAGCAGGGGGACAGGGACTCAGCCCCAGCATTTT. Translating gives CASRGTGTQPQHF.

The chain joins TRBV12-5 to TRBJ2-1; D may be TRBD2 (5 bases). Trimming cost V 8 bases and J 8 bases, with 13 bases left between them. The CDR3 has 12 amino acids. Germline loops: CDR1 LGHNT, CDR2 FRNRAP. The CDR3 nucleotides read TGTGCTAGTTCCTTCTCGGAGGATGAGCAGTTCTTC. Translated: CASSFSEDEQFF.

This chain joins TRBV21-1 and TRBJ2-7; the table names TRBD2, a call not compared with the DNA. TRBV21-1 is a documented pseudogene. The CDR3 is 17 residues long. CDR3 protein: CASSKGRRRTSPYEQYF. The DNA for the CDR3 is TGTGCCAGCAGCAAAGGCCGGAGGAGGACTTCCCCCTACGAGCAGTACTTC.

The chain employs TRBV15 and TRBJ2-7, with D possibly matching TRBD1 (5 bases). Germline V gene sequence: CDR1 LNHNV, CDR2 YYDKDF (reference sequence). The CDR3 runs to 18 residues. V lost 3 bases, J lost 6 bases, and 27 bases lay in between. Here the CDR3 reads CATSRHLSTSTDTLEQYF. The CDR3 nucleotides are TGTGCCACCAGCAGGCACCTCAGTACGTCCACGGACACTCTCGAGCAGTACTTC.

The V gene is TRBV15, the J gene TRBJ2-1, with TRBD2 as a possible D gene (6 bases). CDR1 is LNHNV, CDR2 YYDKDF, per germline (reference sequence). This CDR3 is built from 16 residues. Deletions cut 0 bases from V and 1 base from J, with 10 bases between. In nucleotides, the CDR3 is TGTGCCACCAGCAGAGATTTGGCGGGGTCCTACAATGAGCAGTTCTTC. It codes for CATSRDLAGSYNEQFF. The full variable domain, with the rest looked up from reference TRBV15 and TRBJ2-1, is DAMVIQNPRYQVTQFGKPVTLSCSQTLNHNVMYWYQQKSSQAPKLLFHYYDKDFNNEADTPDNFQSRRPNTSFCFLDIRSPGLGDTAMYLCATSRDLAGSYNEQFFGPGTRLTVL.

The chain links TRBV27 to TRBJ1-1; no reliable D call. Per germline, CDR1 MNHEY and CDR2 SMNVEV (reference sequence). Trimming took off 3 bases at V and 3 bases at J, with 8 bases between the two ends. The CDR3 spans 13 residues. The CDR3 DNA is TGTGCCAGCAGTTTGTACCGGGACACTGAAGCTTTCTTT. This encodes CASSLYRDTEAFF.

The rearrangement uses TRBV7-3 and TRBJ2-1; 13 nucleotides agree with TRBD2. Trimming removed 5 bases from V and 5 bases from J; junction bases left unmatched: 6. The CDR3 has 16 residues. Germline V CDR1 and CDR2: SGHTA, FQGTGA. CDR3 loop: CASSKSGTSGDNEQFF. CDR3 bases: TGTGCCAGCAGCAAGTCCGGGACTAGCGGGGACAATGAGCAGTTCTTC.

The J gene is TRBJ2-7, the V gene TRBV27; TRBD1 matches 7 bases. J gave up 5 bases and V 5 bases, and 12 bases lay outside the gene matches. Germline lookup yields CDR1 MNHEY and CDR2 SMNVEV (reference sequence). This CDR3 is 15 amino acids long. The CDR3 region has the DNA TGTGCCAGCAGTAGCAAGCAGGAGACAGGGAACGAGCAGTACTTC. This encodes CASSSKQETGNEQYF.

CDR3 DNA: TGTGCCAGCAGCCCAGGGGGCGGGCAGCCCCAGCATTTT. Its protein product is CASSPGGGQPQHF. This chain links TRBV9 with TRBJ1-5, with 8 bases fitting TRBD1. V gave up 4 bases and J gave up 7 bases; unmatched junction bases: 4. The V gene's germline CDR1 is SGDLS and CDR2 YYNGEE. The CDR3 runs to 13 residues.

The V and J genes are TRBV19 and TRBJ1-5, with TRBD1 identical over 7 bases. In germline, CDR1 is LNHDA, CDR2 SQIVND (reference sequence). V was pared by 3 bases and J by 1 base, with 3 bases of the junction left unmatched. The length of the CDR3 is 15 residues. CDR3 loop: CASSMGTASNQPQHF. The CDR3 DNA sequence: TGTGCCAGTAGTATGGGGACAGCAAGCAATCAGCCCCAGCATTTT.

This chain connects TRBV7-6 to TRBJ2-2, with D possibly being TRBD2 (6 bases). From germline, CDR1 is SGHVS and CDR2 FNYEAQ. V lost 4 bases, J lost 1 base, and 13 bases lay in between. The CDR3 sequence is 16 residues long. The CDR3 DNA reads as TGTGCCAGCAGCTGGGACTGGCGGGAGAACACCGGGGAGCTGTTTTTT. Protein: CASSWDWRENTGELFF.

V usage is TRBV28 and J usage is TRBJ2-5; tentatively, D is TRBD1 (5 bases). V gave up 6 bases and J gave up 3 bases, with 11 bases separating them. The CDR3 loop spans 13 amino acids. From germline, CDR1 is MDHEN and CDR2 SYDVKM. The CDR3 nucleotides read TGTGCCAGCAGATCGCAGGGTAAAGAGACCCAGTACTTC. It yields the protein CASRSQGKETQYF.

In this sample, this clone turned up once. V is TRBV5-1 and J is TRBJ1-6, with D perhaps matching TRBD1 (5 bases). The CDR3 is 15 residues long. Germline V gene data show CDR1 as SGHRS and CDR2 as YFSETQ. The V end was cut by 0 bases, the J end by 5 bases, with 9 bases between. CDR3 region: CASSLVQDNNSPLHF. The CDR3 DNA reads TGCGCCAGCAGCTTGGTCCAGGACAATAATTCACCCCTCCACTTT.

V usage is TRBV19 and J usage is TRBJ2-1; D remains unclear. The CDR3 has 12 residues. Germline CDR1 is LNHDA and CDR2 is SQIVND (reference sequence). Trimming pared 11 bases from V and 3 bases from J, leaving 11 bases between. This CDR3 is CACGGDYNEQFF. DNA for the CDR3: TGTGCCTGTGGCGGCGACTACAATGAGCAGTTCTTC.

The chain has TRBV18 and TRBJ1-3; 7 bases are a match to TRBD1. The V and J ends lost 6 bases and 1 base, in that order; junction bases with no gene match: 12. The CDR3 contains 17 residues. In germline, CDR1 is KGHSH, CDR2 LQKENI. The CDR3 spells CASSQRTGTSSGNTIYF. CDR3 nucleotide sequence: TGTGCCAGCTCCCAGCGGACAGGAACCTCGTCTGGAAACACCATATATTTT. Looking up the rest from reference TRBV18 and TRBJ1-3 gives the full variable domain: NAGVMQNPRHLVRRRGQEARLRCSPMKGHSHVYWYRQLPEEGLKFMVYLQKENIIDESGMPKERFSAEFPKEGPSILRIQQVVRGDSAAYFCASSQRTGTSSGNTIYFGEGSWLTVV.

The chain links TRBV28 to TRBJ2-7, with a possible D match to TRBD2 (5 bases). The V gene's germline CDR1 is MDHEN and CDR2 SYDVKM. The V end was cut by 7 bases, the J end by 1 base, with 14 bases between. The CDR3 contains 14 residues. Here the CDR3 DNA reads TGTGCCAGCATTGACCCGGGGTCATCCTACGAGCAGTACTTC. It encodes CASIDPGSSYEQYF.

This chain uses TRBV30 with TRBJ1-1; maybe TRBD1 (6 bases). Germline V gene sequence: CDR1 GTSNPN, CDR2 SVGIG (reference sequence). V shed 0 bases and J shed 0 bases, with 8 bases lying between them. The CDR3 has 14 amino acids. Here the CDR3 reads CAWSVGTLNTEAFF. CDR3 sequence (DNA): TGTGCCTGGAGTGTTGGGACACTGAACACTGAAGCTTTCTTT.

The chain uses TRBV12-3 or TRBV12-4 and TRBJ2-2, with a weak D call TRBD2 (5 bases). Deletions cut 10 bases from V and 4 bases from J, with 7 bases between. The CDR3 is 11 amino acids. CDR3 residues: CATGLTGELFF. Here the CDR3 DNA reads TGTGCCACCGGACTCACCGGGGAGCTGTTTTTT.

This clone has just one count. V is TRBV12-5 and J is TRBJ1-3; D unresolved. The CDR3 is made up of 19 amino acids. CDR1 and CDR2 (germline): LGHNT, FRNRAP. Trimming removed 1 base from V and 1 base from J, with 20 bases in between. Written as DNA, the CDR3 is TGTGCTAGTGGTTTGGAACTCGCCCGGTCGGGTTCTTCTGGAAACACCATATATTTT. It translates to CASGLELARSGSSGNTIYF.

J is TRBJ1-1 and V is TRBV2, with TRBD1 matching 8 bases. Trimming removed 6 bases from V and 2 bases from J; junction bases left unmatched: 8. Germline CDR1 SNHLY, CDR2 FYNNEI. The CDR3 is 15 residues long. For the CDR3, the DNA is TGTGCCAGCAGGGAAAGGACAGGGATTAACACTGAAGCTTTCTTT. Encoded protein: CASRERTGINTEAFF. Supplemented by reference TRBV2 and TRBJ1-1, the full variable domain reads EPEVTQTPSHQVTQMGQEVILRCVPISNHLYFYWYRQILGQKVEFLVSFYNNEISEKSEIFDDQFSVERPDGSNFTLKIRSTKLEDSAMYFCASRERTGINTEAFFGQGTRLTVV.

The chain has TRBV3-1 (or the pseudogene TRBV3-2) and TRBJ2-2, with no clear D. Germline V lookup: CDR1 LGHDT, CDR2 YNNKEL (reference sequence). V was clipped by 3 bases and J by 5 bases, with 22 bases between them. The CDR3 loop spans 18 amino acids. In nucleotides, the CDR3 is TGTGCCAGCAGCCATGACCTGACTGGTCCCATCGGGACCGGGGAGCTGTTTTTT. This translates into CASSHDLTGPIGTGELFF.

This sequence joins TRBV5-8 and TRBJ1-2; D may be TRBD1 (5 bases). CDR1 is SGHTS, CDR2 YDEGEE, per germline. V was pared by 0 bases and J by 8 bases, with 11 bases between. The CDR3 consists of 13 residues. The chain's CDR3 is CASSLVGGYGYTF. The DNA for the CDR3 is TGTGCCAGCAGCTTGGTGGGGGGGTACGGCTACACCTTC. The variable domain in full, with the rest retrieved from reference TRBV5-8 and TRBJ1-2, is EAGVTQSPTHLIKTRGQQATLRCSPISGHTSVYWYQQALGLGLQFLLWYDEGEERNRGNFPPRFSGRQFPNYSSELNVNALELEDSALYLCASSLVGGYGYTFGSGTRLTVV.